Listed below are T cell receptor beta chains from one sample, sequenced in a study of blood T cell repertoires in COVID-19. The data were produced by immunoSEQ multiplex PCR, yet TCRdb's version contains in-frame clones alone and is incomplete. This table has 250,000 to 300,000 clones, around 81% appearing once. The sequencing sample was made of peripheral blood. The receptors were gathered from an older woman with active or convalescent COVID-19. CDR3s include the opening cysteine and the closing phenylalanine or tryptophan. The D gene is left open where the match is weak. Part of the rows lack a size; the others show once, few, many or a class for expanded clones.

.,TRBJ2-5,TRBV9,.,TGTGCCAGCAGCAACGGGGAGACCCAGTACTTC,CASSNGETQYF
once,TRBJ2-5,TRBV5-1,TRBD2,TGCGCCAGCAGCTCGGCGGGGGGTCTTGAGACCCAGTACTTC,CASSSAGGLETQYF
.,TRBJ2-5,TRBV19,TRBD1,TGTGCCAGTAGTATTGGGGGCAGGGGGCGTGAGGGGACCCAGTACTTC,CASSIGGRGREGTQYF
once,TRBJ1-2,TRBV5-1,TRBD1,TGCGCCAGCAGCTTTGACAGGGCTAGCTACACCTTC,CASSFDRASYTF
once,TRBJ2-5,TRBV5-1,.,TGCGCCAGCAGCTGGTCCAAGACGAACGACTATGGGGAGACCCAGTACTTC,CASSWSKTNDYGETQYF
.,TRBJ2-7,TRBV27,.,TGTGCCAGCAGTTTATCGTCCCCTCCTTTCGGAGGGGGCTTTTACGAGCAGTACTTC,CASSLSSPPFGGGFYEQYF
.,TRBJ1-5,TRBV13,.,TGTGCCAGCAGCTTAGGCTACAGGGAACAGCCCCAGCATTTT,CASSLGYREQPQHF
.,TRBJ1-2,TRBV14,TRBD1,TGTGCCAGCAGCCAAGATCTCAGAGAGGGGGCGACTAACTATGGCTACACCTTC,CASSQDLREGATNYGYTF
.,TRBJ1-1,TRBV24-1,TRBD1,TGTGCCACCAGTGACCACACGACAGGGTCGGCTGAAGCTTTCTTT,CATSDHTTGSAEAFF
.,TRBJ2-5,TRBV7-3,TRBD1,TGTGCCAGCAGCTTAGACAGGGAGCAAGAGACCCAGTACTTC,CASSLDREQETQYF
.,TRBJ2-5,TRBV4-3,TRBD1,TGCGCCAGCAGCCCGGGACAGGGAGGAGAGACCCAGTACTTC,CASSPGQGGETQYF
few,TRBJ1-3,TRBV5-6,TRBD1,TGTGCCAGCAGCTTGTGGGGACAGGGGACTGGAAACACCATATATTTT,CASSLWGQGTGNTIYF
.,TRBJ2-7,TRBV7-3,TRBD2,TGTGCCAGCAGCTTAGCGGGGGGGCCCAGCGAGCAGTACTTC,CASSLAGGPSEQYF
.,TRBJ2-7,TRBV6-4,TRBD1,TGTGCCAGCAGTCGGACAGGGGGAGGCGAGCAGTACTTC,CASSRTGGGEQYF
.,TRBJ1-1,TRBV3-1/TRBV3-2,TRBD1,TGTGCCAGCAGCCAAGCCCAGAACAGGGGGGCTGAAGCTTTCTTT,CASSQAQNRGAEAFF
.,TRBJ2-7,TRBV5-4,TRBD1,TGTGCCAGCAGCTTGACTTCCCGACAGGGGTCTGAGCAGTACTTC,CASSLTSRQGSEQYF
.,TRBJ2-1,TRBV7-2,TRBD2,TGTGCCAGCAGGGACCGAGCGGGGAATAATGAGCAGTTCTTC,CASRDRAGNNEQFF
few,TRBJ2-1,TRBV6-2/TRBV6-3,TRBD2,TGTGCCAGCAGTTACGGAGCTAGCGGGGGGGCTATCAATGAGCAGTTCTTC,CASSYGASGGAINEQFF
few,TRBJ1-3,TRBV29-1,TRBD1,TGCAGCGTGATCCCAGGGGGACGGGCTAACACCATATATTTT,CSVIPGGRANTIYF
.,TRBJ2-7,TRBV21-1,.,TGTGCCAGCAGCAAAAATGAGCGGGGGGGCTTGCTCGAGCAGTACTTC,CASSKNERGGLLEQYF
.,TRBJ1-6,TRBV7-8,TRBD1,TGTGCCAGCAGCACCGGGACAGGGACAAACGCACCCCTCCACTTT,CASSTGTGTNAPLHF
.,TRBJ2-3,TRBV10-3,TRBD2,TGTGCCACCTGGGGTAGCGGGGGGGATTTGGGGGCAGATACGCAGTATTTT,CATWGSGGDLGADTQYF
.,TRBJ2-1,TRBV2,.,TGTGCCAGCTTTGGGCCGTTCTTC,CASFGPFF
.,TRBJ1-2,TRBV3-1/TRBV3-2,TRBD1,TGTGCCAGCAGCCTGCGACAGGGACCTTATGGCTACACCTTC,CASSLRQGPYGYTF
.,TRBJ1-1,TRBV11-2,.,TGTGCCAGCAGCTTTTTCGGGGGGAACACTGAAGCTTTCTTT,CASSFFGGNTEAFF
.,TRBJ2-1,TRBV18,TRBD1,TGTGCCAGCTCACCGGGGGACAGGGGGATCAATGAGCAGTTCTTC,CASSPGDRGINEQFF